One and the same sample provided the 8 T cell receptor beta chains below, sequenced in a study of T cells in localized non-small cell lung cancer. This table comes from immunoSEQ multiplex PCR, and its TCRdb copy is limited to in-frame clones, with some not included. There are about 40,000 clones in the sample; about 87% occur only once, and 2.5% to 3% lies in the top ten. Sequencing was performed on peripheral blood, taken before any cancer treatment. The receptors were gathered from a woman between 40 and 69 years old with stage I lung adenocarcinoma.

The chain couples TRBV30 to TRBJ2-3; perhaps TRBD2 as D (6 bases). Trimming removed 5 bases at V and 4 bases at J, with 10 bases between. CDR1 and CDR2 from the germline V gene are GTSNPN and SVGIG (reference sequence). CDR3 size: 12 residues. The CDR3 region has the DNA TGTGCCTGGGGGGACTTATCAGATACGCAGTATTTT. It translates to CAWGDLSDTQYF.

The chain links TRBV30 to TRBJ2-3; the D is unclear. Deletions cut 1 base from V and 11 bases from J, with 13 bases between. Germline values: CDR1 GTSNPN, CDR2 SVGIG (reference sequence). The CDR3 covers 12 residues. CDR3 in amino acids: CAWSAPRSEQYF. The CDR3 nucleotides are TGTGCCTGGAGTGCCCCCCGCAGTGAGCAGTATTTT.

The chain links TRBV28 to TRBJ2-3, with TRBD2 matching over 16 bases. Germline V gene data show CDR1 as MDHEN and CDR2 as SYDVKM. The V segment lost 6 bases and the J segment 0 bases; nucleotides outside the gene matches: 6. The CDR3 runs to 18 residues. This chain's CDR3 is CASSRGLAGGSSTDTQYF. In DNA form, the CDR3 reads TGTGCCAGCAGCAGGGGACTAGCGGGAGGGTCTAGCACAGATACGCAGTATTTT.

The rearrangement links TRBV27 to TRBJ2-5, with D possibly TRBD2 on 6 matching bases. Germline lookup yields CDR1 MNHEY and CDR2 SMNVEV (reference sequence). V shed 6 bases and J shed 5 bases, with 19 bases lying between them. The CDR3 totals 15 residues. CDR3 sequence (DNA): TGTGCCAGCAGGGGTTTGGGGGGAGGTGGTGAGACCCAGTACTTC. It translates to CASRGLGGGGETQYF.

V is TRBV9 and J is TRBJ2-7, with D tentatively TRBD1 or TRBD2 (6 bases each). The CDR3 is 19 residues long. CDR1 SGDLS and CDR2 YYNGEE come from the germline V gene. Trimming took off 0 bases at V and 6 bases at J, with 28 bases between the two ends. CDR3 nucleotides: TGTGCCAGCAGCGTAGGCTACACCGTGGGGGGCAAGTCCGTCGCCGAGCAGTACTTC. This translates into CASSVGYTVGGKSVAEQYF.

The V and J genes are TRBV27 and TRBJ1-2; D not resolved. Germline values: CDR1 MNHEY, CDR2 SMNVEV (reference sequence). The CDR3 extends over 15 amino acids. Trimming stripped 5 bases from V and 0 bases from J, with 13 bases between. DNA for the CDR3: TGTGCCAGCAGTACCACCCCACGAGCTAACTATGGCTACACCTTC. It translates to CASSTTPRANYGYTF.

The rearrangement uses TRBV9 and TRBJ2-1, with D perhaps TRBD1 (6 bases). Germline V gene data show CDR1 as SGDLS and CDR2 as YYNGEE. Trimming shortened V by 0 bases and J by 9 bases, and 16 bases separated the two germline ends. CDR3 length equals 15 residues. The CDR3 bases are TGTGCCAGCAGCGTAGACGTCAGGGGTCGTGTTGAGCAGTTCTTC. This translates into CASSVDVRGRVEQFF.

The chain links TRBV6-1 to TRBJ2-5; 12 bases are shared with TRBD2. Germline CDR1 and CDR2: MNHNS and SASEGT. Trimming took 3 bases from V and 4 from J; bases not matched to a gene: 15. The CDR3 length is 19 residues. The CDR3 sequence: CASSEFGILAGGGRETQYF. CDR3 coding DNA: TGTGCCAGCAGTGAGTTTGGTATCCTAGCGGGAGGGGGAAGAGAGACCCAGTACTTC.